This T cell receptor (beta chain) was retrieved from a study of control samples from healthy donors and cancer patients. Generated by immunoSEQ multiplex PCR, the TCRdb table keeps only in-frame clones and is missing some. The repertoire has 84,000 or so clones, 90% to 95% of them found once; the top ten carry 17%. Sequencing was done on a sample of blood. The receptor's source is a man over 45 in good health.

The DNA for the CDR3 is TGTGCCACCAGCAGAGACCTAGGGAGACTGCTTGAAGCTTTCTTT. This sequence encodes CATSRDLGRLLEAFF. The chain couples TRBV15 to TRBJ1-1; no clear D gene. Germline CDR1 reads LNHNV; CDR2 reads YYDKDF (reference sequence). Between the trimmed V and J ends, which lost 0 bases and 7 bases, there was a span of 15 bases. The CDR3 has 15 amino acids. Filled out from reference TRBV15 and TRBJ1-1, the complete variable domain reads DAMVIQNPRYQVTQFGKPVTLSCSQTLNHNVMYWYQQKSSQAPKLLFHYYDKDFNNEADTPDNFQSRRPNTSFCFLDIRSPGLGDTAMYLCATSRDLGRLLEAFFGQGTRLTVV.